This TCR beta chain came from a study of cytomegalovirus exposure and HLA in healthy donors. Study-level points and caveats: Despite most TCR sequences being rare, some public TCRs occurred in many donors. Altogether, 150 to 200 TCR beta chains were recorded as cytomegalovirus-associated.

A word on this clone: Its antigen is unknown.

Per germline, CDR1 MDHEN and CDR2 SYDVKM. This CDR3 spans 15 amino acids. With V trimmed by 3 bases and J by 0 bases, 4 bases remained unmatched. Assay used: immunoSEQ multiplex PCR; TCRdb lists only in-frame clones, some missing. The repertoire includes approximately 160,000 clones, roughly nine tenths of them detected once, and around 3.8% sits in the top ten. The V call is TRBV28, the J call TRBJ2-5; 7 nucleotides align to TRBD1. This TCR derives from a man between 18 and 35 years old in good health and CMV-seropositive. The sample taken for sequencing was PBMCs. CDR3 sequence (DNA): TGTGCCAGCAGTTTCTCGGGACAGAACCAAGAGACCCAGTACTTC. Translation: CASSFSGQNQETQYF. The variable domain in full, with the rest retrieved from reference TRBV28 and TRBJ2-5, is DVKVTQSSRYLVKRTGEKVFLECVQDMDHENMFWYRQDPGLGLRLIYFSYDVKMKEKGDIPEGYSVSREKKERFSLILESASTNQTSMYLCASSFSGQNQETQYFGPGTRLLVL.